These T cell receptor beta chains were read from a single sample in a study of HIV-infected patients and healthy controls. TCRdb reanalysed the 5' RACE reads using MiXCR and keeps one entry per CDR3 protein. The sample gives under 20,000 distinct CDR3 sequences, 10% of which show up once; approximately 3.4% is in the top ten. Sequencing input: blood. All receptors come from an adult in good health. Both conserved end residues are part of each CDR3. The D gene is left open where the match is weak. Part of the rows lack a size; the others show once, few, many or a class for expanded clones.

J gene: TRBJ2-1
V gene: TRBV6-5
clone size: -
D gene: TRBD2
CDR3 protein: CASRFTFSGGPGDEQFF
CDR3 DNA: TGTGCCAGCAGGTTCACCTTCTCGGGGGGGCCCGGCGACGAGCAGTTCTTC

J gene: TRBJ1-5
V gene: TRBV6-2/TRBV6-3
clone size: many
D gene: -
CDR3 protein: CASTPGSNQPQHF
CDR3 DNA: TGTGCCAGCACCCCGGGTAGCAATCAGCCCCAGCATTTT

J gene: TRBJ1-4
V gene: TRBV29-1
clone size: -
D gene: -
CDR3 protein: CSVPEGGINEKLFF
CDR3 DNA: TGCAGCGTCCCCGAGGGGGGGATTAATGAAAAACTGTTTTTT

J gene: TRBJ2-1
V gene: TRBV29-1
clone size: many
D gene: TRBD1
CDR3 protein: CSVERGDRADEQFF
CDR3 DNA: TGCAGCGTTGAACGGGGGGACAGGGCCGATGAGCAGTTCTTC

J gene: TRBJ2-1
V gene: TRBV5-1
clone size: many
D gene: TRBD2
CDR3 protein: CASSLLSGGTSGRKFF
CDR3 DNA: TGCGCCAGCAGCTTATTGTCTGGGGGGACTAGCGGGAGGAAGTTCTTC

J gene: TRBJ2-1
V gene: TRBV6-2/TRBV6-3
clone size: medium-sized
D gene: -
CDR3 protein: CASSPARDFIEQFF
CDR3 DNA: TGTGCCAGCAGTCCAGCCCGGGACTTCATTGAGCAGTTCTTC

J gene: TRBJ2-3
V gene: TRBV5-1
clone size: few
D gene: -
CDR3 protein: CASSSPSTDTQYF
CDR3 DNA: TGCGCCAGCAGCTCGCCTAGCACAGATACGCAGTATTTT

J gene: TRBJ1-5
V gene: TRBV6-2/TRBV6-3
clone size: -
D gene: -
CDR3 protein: CASSNGPTQHF
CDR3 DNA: TGTGCCAGCAGTAATGGACCGACCCAGCATTTT

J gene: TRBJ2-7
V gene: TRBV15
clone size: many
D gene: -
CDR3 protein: CATSRASRGRSSYEQYF
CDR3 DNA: TGTGCCACCAGCAGAGCTTCGAGGGGGAGAAGCTCCTACGAGCAGTACTTC

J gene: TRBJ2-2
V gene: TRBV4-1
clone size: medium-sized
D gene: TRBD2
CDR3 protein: CASSQDREGRRVGDTGELFF
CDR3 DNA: TGCGCCAGCAGCCAAGATAGGGAGGGGCGACGCGTGGGTGATACCGGGGAGCTGTTTTTT

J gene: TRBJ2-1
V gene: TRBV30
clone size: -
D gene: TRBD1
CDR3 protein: CAWRGTGDLDEQFF
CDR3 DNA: TGTGCCTGGAGGGGGACAGGGGATTTGGATGAGCAGTTCTTC

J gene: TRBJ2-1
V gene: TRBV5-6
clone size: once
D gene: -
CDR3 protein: CASSLNRGSSYNEQFF
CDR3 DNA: TGTGCCAGCAGCCTAAACCGAGGGTCATCCTACAATGAGCAGTTCTTC

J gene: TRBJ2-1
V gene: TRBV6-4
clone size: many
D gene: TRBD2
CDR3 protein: CASSGTSGSREQFF
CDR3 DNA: TGTGCCAGCAGTGGGACTAGCGGGAGTCGTGAGCAGTTCTTC

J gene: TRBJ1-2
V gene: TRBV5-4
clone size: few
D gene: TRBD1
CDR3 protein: CASSLPDRLYGYTF
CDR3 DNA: TGTGCCAGCAGCTTGCCGGACAGGCTCTATGGCTACACCTTC

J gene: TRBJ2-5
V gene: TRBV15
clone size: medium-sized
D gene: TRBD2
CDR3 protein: CATSRGLEAGGPPETQYF
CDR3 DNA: TGTGCCACCAGCAGAGGGTTGGAAGCGGGAGGGCCCCCAGAGACCCAGTACTTC

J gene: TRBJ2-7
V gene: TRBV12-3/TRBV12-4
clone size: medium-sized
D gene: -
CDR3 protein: CASSPDAYEQYF
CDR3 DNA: TGTGCCAGCAGTCCCGATGCCTACGAGCAGTACTTC

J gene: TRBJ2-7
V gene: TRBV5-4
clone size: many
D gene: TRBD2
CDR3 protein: CASSSERDGREQYF
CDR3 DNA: TGTGCCAGCAGCTCCGAGCGGGACGGCCGGGAGCAGTACTTC

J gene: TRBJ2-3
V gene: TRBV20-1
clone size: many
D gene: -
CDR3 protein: CSARGGVAGFSTRGSTDTQYF
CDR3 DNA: TGCAGTGCTAGAGGCGGGGTGGCGGGATTTTCCACTCGGGGCAGCACAGATACGCAGTATTTT

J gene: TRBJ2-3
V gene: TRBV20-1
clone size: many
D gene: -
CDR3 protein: CSAVLSTDTQYF
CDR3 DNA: TGCAGTGCAGTTCTTAGCACAGATACGCAGTATTTT

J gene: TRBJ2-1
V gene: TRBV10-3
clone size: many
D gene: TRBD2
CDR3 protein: CAISRKREGSDEQFF
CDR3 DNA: TGTGCCATCAGCCGAAAGCGGGAGGGCAGCGATGAGCAGTTCTTC

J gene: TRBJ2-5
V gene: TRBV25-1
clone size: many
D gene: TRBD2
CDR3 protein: CAVGLAGSKETQYF
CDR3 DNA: TGTGCCGTCGGACTAGCGGGATCAAAAGAGACCCAGTACTTC

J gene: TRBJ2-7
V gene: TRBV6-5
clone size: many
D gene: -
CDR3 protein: CASRARQATYEQYF
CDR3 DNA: TGTGCCAGCAGAGCTAGACAGGCTACCTACGAGCAGTACTTC

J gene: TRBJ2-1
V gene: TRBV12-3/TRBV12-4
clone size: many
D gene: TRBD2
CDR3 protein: CASSLAGRQNEQFF
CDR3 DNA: TGTGCCAGCAGTTTGGCCGGGAGGCAGAATGAGCAGTTCTTC

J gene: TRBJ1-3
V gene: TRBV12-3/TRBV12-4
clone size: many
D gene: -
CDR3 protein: CASRVDWSSGNTIYF
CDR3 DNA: TGTGCCAGCAGGGTGGACTGGAGCTCTGGAAACACCATATATTTT

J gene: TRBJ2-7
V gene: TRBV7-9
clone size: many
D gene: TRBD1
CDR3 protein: CASSPGTGTGGFYEQYF
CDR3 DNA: TGTGCCAGCAGCCCAGGAACCGGGACAGGGGGCTTCTACGAGCAGTACTTC

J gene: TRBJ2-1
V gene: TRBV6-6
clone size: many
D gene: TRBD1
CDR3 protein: CASSDRGQGSGNEQFF
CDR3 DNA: TGTGCCAGCAGTGACAGGGGACAGGGGAGCGGCAATGAGCAGTTCTTC

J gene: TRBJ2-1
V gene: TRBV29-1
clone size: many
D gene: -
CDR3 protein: CSVERVQGDEQFF
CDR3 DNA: TGCAGCGTTGAAAGGGTACAGGGTGATGAGCAGTTCTTC

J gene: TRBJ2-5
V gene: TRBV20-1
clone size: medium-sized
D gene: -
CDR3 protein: CSARGQDADPGPQETQYF
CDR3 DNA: TGCAGTGCTAGAGGGCAAGACGCGGACCCCGGACCCCAAGAGACCCAGTACTTC